These 27 T cell receptor beta chains came from one sample sequenced in a study of blood T cell repertoires in COVID-19 (TCRdb year 2020). The library came from the immunoSEQ multiplex PCR assay. TCRdb retrieved this table from immuneACCESS and kept in-frame rearrangements only. Not all clones are present; in checked studies, unresolved V genes account for under half, and no reason is known for the remainder. The sample profile shows approximately 180,000 clones; about 84% of them were found once. In total, the top ten clones hold 15% to 20% of the sample. The sample consisted of peripheral blood. These receptors originate from a person aged 65-85 years with COVID-19, enrolled during active disease.

The V and J genes are TRBV7-2 and TRBJ2-7, with a weak D call TRBD2 (6 bases). Germline CDR1 SGHTA, CDR2 FQGNSA. This CDR3 spans 10 amino acids. The V end lost 8 bases, the J end lost 6 bases, and 8 bases lay between the germline ends. CDR3 nucleotides: TGTGCCAGCGGGGGAGGCGAGCAGTACTTC. Protein: CASGGGEQYF.

This sequence joins TRBV27 and TRBJ2-3; TRBD1 matches at 9 bases. This CDR3 has 17 residues. From germline, CDR1 is MNHEY and CDR2 SMNVEV (reference sequence). V lost 8 bases to trimming and J lost 5 bases; unmatched junction nucleotides: 17. The chain's CDR3 is CASRLKGGTGFLDTQYF. The DNA of the CDR3 is TGTGCCAGCCGCTTAAAAGGGGGGACAGGGTTCCTAGATACGCAGTATTTT.

This chain connects TRBV5-4 to TRBJ1-4; D is possibly TRBD1 (6 bases). With 4 bases removed from V and 8 bases from J, the gap between germline ends came to 21 bases. Germline V gene data show CDR1 as SGHNT and CDR2 as YYREEE (reference sequence). The CDR3 length is 16 residues. CDR3: CASSASPTVQGEKLFF. In DNA, the CDR3 is TGTGCCAGCAGCGCAAGCCCGACGGTACAGGGCGAAAAACTGTTTTTT.

The rearrangement uses TRBV6-5 and TRBJ2-3; 12 bases agree with TRBD2. This CDR3 is 16 amino acids long. Unmatched junction bases numbered 8, after V lost 4 bases and J lost 6 bases. Germline lookup yields CDR1 MNHEY and CDR2 SVGAGI. The CDR3 region is CASSSIPTSGSDTQYF. In DNA form, the CDR3 reads TGTGCCAGCAGTTCAATACCGACTAGCGGGAGTGATACGCAGTATTTT.

This chain joins TRBV19 and TRBJ1-2; 7 nucleotides align to TRBD1. This CDR3 spans 14 amino acids. In germline, CDR1 is LNHDA, CDR2 SQIVND (reference sequence). Trimming at V came to 3 bases and at J to 6 bases, leaving 7 bases not matched to a gene. CDR3 sequence: CASSIATGWNGYTF. The CDR3 coding sequence is TGTGCCAGTAGTATCGCGACAGGGTGGAATGGCTACACCTTC.

This rearrangement joins TRBV11-3 to TRBJ2-1; D might be TRBD2 (5 bases). The ends were cut back, 0 bases at V and 0 bases at J, with 15 bases in the middle. The CDR3 has 18 amino acids. Germline-derived CDR1 and CDR2 are SGHNT and YENEEA. In nucleotides, the CDR3 is TGTGCCAGCAGCTTAGATCCGGTCCGGGGAAGCTCCTACAATGAGCAGTTCTTC. It yields the protein CASSLDPVRGSSYNEQFF.

The gene calls are TRBV19 and TRBJ1-1; the D gene is possibly TRBD1 (6 bases). Looked up from germline, CDR1 is LNHDA and CDR2 is SQIVND (reference sequence). Trimming stripped 5 bases from V and 5 bases from J, with 12 bases between. The CDR3 is 13 residues long. The CDR3 sequence: CASSEQGGTEAFF. CDR3 DNA: TGTGCCAGTAGTGAACAGGGTGGTACTGAAGCTTTCTTT.

This clone showed up just a few times. This chain links TRBV5-1 with TRBJ1-6, with TRBD1 matching 7 bases. The length of the CDR3 is 15 residues. Per the germline V gene, CDR1 is SGHRS and CDR2 is YFSETQ. J gave up 5 bases and V 5 bases, and 7 bases lay outside the gene matches. Written as DNA, the CDR3 is TGCGCCAGCAGTCCGGGACAGCAGAATAATTCACCCCTCCACTTT. It codes for CASSPGQQNNSPLHF.

This clone came up once. The chain couples TRBV11-2 to TRBJ1-4; D not resolved. With 2 bases removed from V and 8 bases from J, the gap between germline ends came to 9 bases. The CDR3 loop spans 13 amino acids. The germline V gene encodes CDR1 SGHAT and CDR2 FQNNGV. This CDR3 is CASSLWGGEKLFF. DNA for the CDR3: TGTGCCAGCAGCTTATGGGGAGGCGAAAAACTGTTTTTT.

This clone was seen once. CDR3 region: CSVMSQAGSPLHF. CDR3 DNA sequence: TGCAGCGTTATGTCTCAGGCGGGTTCACCCCTCCACTTT. The chain carries TRBV29-1 and TRBJ1-6; D remains unclear. Trimming stripped 5 bases from V and 9 bases from J, with 14 bases between. CDR3 length: 13 residues. Germline V gene data show CDR1 as SQVTM and CDR2 as ANQGSEA.

This sequence joins TRBV7-9 and TRBJ2-5, with D tentatively TRBD1 (5 bases). This CDR3 region has 12 residues. Germline V CDR1 and CDR2: SEHNR, FQNEAQ (reference sequence). Trimming stripped 5 bases from V and 9 bases from J, with 13 bases between. The CDR3 coding sequence is TGTGCCAGCAGCCAGGGCTGGGGCTCCCAGTACTTC. This gives the protein CASSQGWGSQYF.

The rearrangement uses TRBV29-1 and TRBJ2-7; the match to TRBD1 covers 8 bases. The CDR3 totals 12 residues. Germline assignment: CDR1 SQVTM and CDR2 ANQGSEA. J was trimmed by 3 bases and V by 4 bases; bases with no gene match: 2. Written as DNA, the CDR3 is TGCAGCGTTGGGACAGGGAACTACGAGCAGTACTTC. Amino acids: CSVGTGNYEQYF.

The chain employs TRBV29-1 and TRBJ2-1; 8 nucleotides line up with TRBD2. Losses at the gene ends were 3 bases for V and 3 bases for J; bases not matched to a gene: 7. Germline V CDR1 and CDR2: SQVTM, ANQGSEA. The CDR3 extends over 15 amino acids. In nucleotides, the CDR3 is TGCAGCGTTGACAGGGCGGGGACTAGCTACAATGAGCAGTTCTTC. Translating it yields CSVDRAGTSYNEQFF.

J is TRBJ2-7 and V is TRBV18; 7 bases match TRBD2. The V gene's germline CDR1 is KGHSH and CDR2 LQKENI. The trim removed 0 bases at V and 4 bases at J, leaving 9 bases unmatched. This CDR3 has 16 residues. The chain's CDR3 is CASSPPLAGEQYEQYF. Written as DNA, the CDR3 is TGTGCCAGCTCACCACCGCTCGCGGGAGAACAATACGAGCAGTACTTC.

The gene calls are TRBV6-2 or TRBV6-3 and TRBJ2-1; D not certain. The CDR3 has 15 amino acids. Germline V lookup: CDR1 MNHEY, CDR2 SVGEGT. Trimming stripped 0 bases from V and 9 bases from J, with 15 bases between. The CDR3 DNA is TGTGCCAGCAGTTACTCGAAAATCCCACTGCCTGAGCAGTTCTTC. Translated: CASSYSKIPLPEQFF.

V gene TRBV5-8 combines with J gene TRBJ1-3; D call uncertain. With 4 bases removed from V and 4 bases from J, the gap between germline ends came to 15 bases. Germline CDR1 and CDR2: SGHTS and YDEGEE. The CDR3 loop spans 15 amino acids. The CDR3 DNA sequence: TGTGCCAGCAGCCCCGGGAGGGCAACGGGAAACACCATATATTTT. Protein product: CASSPGRATGNTIYF.

The genes are TRBV6-5 and TRBJ2-1; 7 bases agree with TRBD2. Trimming removed 6 bases from V and 3 bases from J; junction bases left unmatched: 8. The CDR3 runs to 15 residues. The germline CDR1 and CDR2 sequences are MNHEY and SVGAGI. The CDR3 sequence is CASRPTSADYNEQFF. The CDR3 DNA reads as TGTGCCAGCAGGCCTACTAGCGCCGACTACAATGAGCAGTTCTTC.

V and J are TRBV6-1 and TRBJ2-7; the match to TRBD2 covers 10 bases. Per the germline V gene, CDR1 is MNHNS and CDR2 is SASEGT. With V trimmed by 4 bases and J by 3 bases, 3 bases remained unmatched. CDR3 length: 14 amino acids. The CDR3 reads CASSVAGGLYEQYF. For the CDR3, the DNA is TGTGCCAGCAGTGTAGCGGGAGGTCTCTACGAGCAGTACTTC.

The chain uses TRBV7-9 and TRBJ1-5; possible D gene TRBD1, 6 bases. This CDR3 is built from 19 residues. Deletions cut 5 bases from V and 3 bases from J, with 26 bases between. Germline CDR1 reads SEHNR; CDR2 reads FQNEAQ (reference sequence). CDR3 sequence reads: CASSENRPIQKGHNQPQHF. In DNA form, the CDR3 reads TGTGCCAGCAGCGAAAACCGACCGATACAAAAGGGACACAATCAGCCCCAGCATTTT.

V and J are TRBV4-2 and TRBJ2-7, with 9 bases identical to TRBD1. The CDR3 loop spans 15 amino acids. Per the germline V gene, CDR1 is LGHNA and CDR2 is YNFKEQ. The V gene end was trimmed by 4 bases and the J gene end by 3 bases; junction bases not matched to a gene: 7. CDR3 nucleotide sequence: TGTGCCAGCAGCCCGCATCTGGACAGGGGCTACGAGCAGTACTTC. Translation: CASSPHLDRGYEQYF.

This rearrangement joins TRBV5-5 to TRBJ2-7, with a tentative D call TRBD1 (6 bases). V was trimmed by 4 bases and J by 3 bases, leaving 20 bases between them. The CDR3 totals 16 residues. CDR1 is SGHKS and CDR2 is YYEKEE in the germline V gene (reference sequence). CDR3 sequence: CASSIQGYDADYEQYF. As DNA, the CDR3 is TGTGCCAGCAGCATACAGGGATACGATGCTGACTACGAGCAGTACTTC.

The rearrangement links TRBV7-9 to TRBJ1-2; TRBD1 matches 9 bases. Germline CDR1 SEHNR, CDR2 FQNEAQ (reference sequence). The CDR3 has 16 residues. The V gene end was trimmed by 5 bases and the J gene end by 1 base; junction bases not matched to a gene: 8. The CDR3, as DNA: TGTGCCAGCAGCCCAGGGGGACAGGGACTTAACTATGGCTACACCTTC. It is translated as CASSPGGQGLNYGYTF.

DNA for the CDR3: TGCGCCAGCAGCTTGGGACAGGCGAACACTGAAGCTTTCTTT. It is translated as CASSLGQANTEAFF. The J gene is TRBJ1-1, the V gene TRBV5-1; a weak D match, TRBD1 (6 bases). Trimming took 0 bases from V and 1 from J, leaving 7 bases between them. Per the germline V gene, CDR1 is SGHRS and CDR2 is YFSETQ. This CDR3 is built from 14 residues.

The rearrangement uses TRBV15 and TRBJ2-2; D not certain. CDR3 size: 14 residues. Germline assignment: CDR1 LNHNV and CDR2 YYDKDF (reference sequence). Deletions cut 0 bases from V and 5 bases from J, with 7 bases between. CDR3 protein: CATSRDWQTGELFF. DNA for the CDR3: TGTGCCACCAGCAGAGATTGGCAGACCGGGGAGCTGTTTTTT.

The chain is built from TRBV7-4 and TRBJ1-5; 9 bases are shared with TRBD1. CDR1 and CDR2 from the germline V gene are SGHVT and SQSDAQ. The ends lost 5 bases at V and 5 bases at J; junction bases unmatched: 7. This CDR3 comprises 15 residues. CDR3 nucleotide sequence: TGTGCCAGCAGCCCACAGGGGGCTGGTTATCAGCCCCAGCATTTT. It specifies CASSPQGAGYQPQHF.

The J gene is TRBJ2-5, the V gene TRBV11-2; TRBD2 might be the D (5 bases). V lost 5 bases and J lost 13, with 20 bases in between. This CDR3 comprises 13 residues. Germline-derived CDR1 and CDR2 are SGHAT and FQNNGV. The CDR3 is CASSETPIGVPYF. The CDR3, as DNA: TGTGCCAGCAGCGAGACGCCCATCGGGGTACCGTACTTC.

The chain carries TRBV25-1 and TRBJ2-7; weak D call: TRBD1 (6 bases). V gave up 7 bases and J gave up 4 bases, with 11 bases separating them. The CDR3 sequence is 12 residues long. Germline CDR1 MGHDK, CDR2 SYGVNS. CDR3 in amino acids: CASTQTGYEQYF. CDR3 DNA sequence: TGTGCCAGCACCCAAACAGGGTACGAGCAGTACTTC.